These 5 T cell receptor beta chains originate from one sample sequenced in a study of shared clonotypes between healthy human individuals. Profiled with immunoSEQ multiplex PCR; TCRdb holds only in-frame clones, not every one. The data show roughly 300,000 clones, around 90% seen once. The sequenced sample was memory CD8+ T cells sorted from blood. Subset given: CD45RO+ cells pooled with CCR7-negative TemRA cells. Receptor source: a man younger than 30 in good health.

This chain joins TRBV10-3 and TRBJ2-7; no firm D call. This CDR3 region has 14 residues. Germline values: CDR1 ENHRY, CDR2 SYGVKD. V was shortened by 1 base and J by 2 bases, with 9 bases between the two germline ends. The CDR3 spells CAISEWLPTYEQYF. The CDR3 DNA follows: TGTGCCATCAGTGAGTGGCTGCCTACCTACGAGCAGTACTTC.

In its sample, this clone was seen a few times. The identical CDR3 is also encoded by other nucleotide sequences in the sample. V is TRBV7-9 and J is TRBJ2-3; tentatively, D is TRBD1 (6 bases). The CDR3 is made up of 15 amino acids. V lost 5 bases, J lost 0 bases, and 12 bases lay in between. CDR1 is SEHNR and CDR2 is FQNEAQ in the germline V gene (reference sequence). The CDR3 DNA reads as TGTGCCAGCAGCCCACCAGGGGTAAGCACAGATACGCAGTATTTT. Amino acids: CASSPPGVSTDTQYF.

This sequence joins TRBV6-1 and TRBJ2-7; 12 positions match TRBD2. The CDR3 totals 17 residues. CDR1 is MNHNS, CDR2 SASEGT, per germline. V was pared by 3 bases and J by 7 bases, with 13 bases of the junction left unmatched. DNA of the CDR3: TGTGCCAGCAGTGATTCTAGCGGGGGGGCCTTTATGTGGGAGCAGTACTTC. As protein: CASSDSSGGAFMWEQYF.

The V gene is TRBV5-1, the J gene TRBJ2-5; tentatively, D is TRBD2 (6 bases). This CDR3 contains 15 residues. The germline V and J ends were trimmed by 5 bases and 2 bases, with 16 bases remaining between them. The germline V gene encodes CDR1 SGHRS and CDR2 YFSETQ. The CDR3 DNA follows: TGCGCCAGCAGTCGGTGGAGGGCCCGGCAAGAGACCCAGTACTTC. This translates into CASSRWRARQETQYF.

The J gene is TRBJ2-5, the V gene TRBV9; D uncertain. This CDR3 is 13 amino acids long. CDR1 SGDLS and CDR2 YYNGEE come from the germline V gene. The V and J ends lost 4 bases and 5 bases respectively, with 12 bases between them. CDR3 protein: CASSPPLVETQYF. The CDR3 region has the DNA TGTGCCAGCAGCCCCCCCCTAGTGGAGACCCAGTACTTC.